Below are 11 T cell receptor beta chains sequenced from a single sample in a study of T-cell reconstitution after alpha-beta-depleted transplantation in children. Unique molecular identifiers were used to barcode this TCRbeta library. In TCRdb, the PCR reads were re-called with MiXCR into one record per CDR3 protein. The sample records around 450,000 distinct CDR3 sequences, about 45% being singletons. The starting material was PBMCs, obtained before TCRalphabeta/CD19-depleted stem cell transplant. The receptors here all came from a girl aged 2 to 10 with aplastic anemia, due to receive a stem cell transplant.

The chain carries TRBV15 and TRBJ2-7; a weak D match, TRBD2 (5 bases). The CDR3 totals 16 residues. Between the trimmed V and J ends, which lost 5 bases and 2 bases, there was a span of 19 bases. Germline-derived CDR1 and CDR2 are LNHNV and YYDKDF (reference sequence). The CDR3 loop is CATSGGWAGGPYEQYF. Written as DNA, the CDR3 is TGTGCCACCAGCGGCGGGTGGGCAGGCGGCCCCTACGAGCAGTACTTC.

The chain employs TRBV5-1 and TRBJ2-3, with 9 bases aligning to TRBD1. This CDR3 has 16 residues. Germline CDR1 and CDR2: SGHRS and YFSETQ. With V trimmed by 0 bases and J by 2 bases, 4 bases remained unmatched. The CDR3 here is CASSLVGQGPTDTQYF. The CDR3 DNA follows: TGCGCCAGCAGCTTGGTGGGACAGGGACCCACAGATACGCAGTATTTT. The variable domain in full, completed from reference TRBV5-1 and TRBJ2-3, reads KAGVTQTPRYLIKTRGQQVTLSCSPISGHRSVSWYQQTPGQGLQFLFEYFSETQRNKGNFPGRFSGRQFSNSRSEMNVSTLELGDSALYLCASSLVGQGPTDTQYFGPGTRLTVL.

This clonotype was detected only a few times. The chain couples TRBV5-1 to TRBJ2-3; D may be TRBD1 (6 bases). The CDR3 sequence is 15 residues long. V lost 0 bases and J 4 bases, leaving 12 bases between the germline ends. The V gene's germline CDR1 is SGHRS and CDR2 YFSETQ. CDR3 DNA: TGCGCCAGCAGCTTGGACGCAGGGGTCTCAGATACGCAGTATTTT. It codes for CASSLDAGVSDTQYF.

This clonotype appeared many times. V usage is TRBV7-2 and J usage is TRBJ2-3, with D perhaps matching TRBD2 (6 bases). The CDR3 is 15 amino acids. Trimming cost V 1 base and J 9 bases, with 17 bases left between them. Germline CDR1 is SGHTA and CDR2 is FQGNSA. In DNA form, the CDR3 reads TGTGCCAGCAGCTTAGGAGGTGCTCGGGGGAACACGCAGTATTTT. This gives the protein CASSLGGARGNTQYF.

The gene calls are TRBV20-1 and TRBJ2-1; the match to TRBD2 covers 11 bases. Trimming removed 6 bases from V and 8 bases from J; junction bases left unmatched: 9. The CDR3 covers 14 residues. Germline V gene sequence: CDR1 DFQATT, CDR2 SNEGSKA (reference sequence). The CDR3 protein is CSACLAGGIYEQFF. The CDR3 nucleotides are TGCAGTGCGTGTCTAGCGGGAGGAATCTATGAGCAGTTCTTC.

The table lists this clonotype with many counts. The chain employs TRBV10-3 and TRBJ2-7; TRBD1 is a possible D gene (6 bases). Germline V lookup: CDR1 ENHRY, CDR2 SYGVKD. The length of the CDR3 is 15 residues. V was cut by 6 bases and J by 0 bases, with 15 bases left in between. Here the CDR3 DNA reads TGTGCCATCAGCAAAAATGCGGACAGCTCCTACGAGCAGTACTTC. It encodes CAISKNADSSYEQYF.

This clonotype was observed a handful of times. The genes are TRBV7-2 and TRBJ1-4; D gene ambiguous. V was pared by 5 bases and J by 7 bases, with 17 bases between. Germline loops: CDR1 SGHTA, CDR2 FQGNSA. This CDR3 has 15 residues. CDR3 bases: TGTGCCAGCAGCCCGACGGGAGTGGCAAGTGAAAAACTGTTTTTT. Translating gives CASSPTGVASEKLFF.

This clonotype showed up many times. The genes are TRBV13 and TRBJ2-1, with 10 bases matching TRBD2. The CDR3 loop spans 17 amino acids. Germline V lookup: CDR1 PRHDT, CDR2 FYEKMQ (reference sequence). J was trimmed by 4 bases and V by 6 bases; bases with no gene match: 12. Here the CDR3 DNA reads TGTGCCAGCAGACTGAGCGGGAGGGGAGGGGGTTACAATGAGCAGTTCTTC. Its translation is CASRLSGRGGGYNEQFF.

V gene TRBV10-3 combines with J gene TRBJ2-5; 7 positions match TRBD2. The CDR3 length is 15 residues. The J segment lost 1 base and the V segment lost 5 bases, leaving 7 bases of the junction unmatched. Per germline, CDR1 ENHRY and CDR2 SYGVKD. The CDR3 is CAISRGGSPQETQYF. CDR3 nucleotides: TGTGCCATCAGTAGGGGCGGGAGCCCCCAAGAGACCCAGTACTTC.

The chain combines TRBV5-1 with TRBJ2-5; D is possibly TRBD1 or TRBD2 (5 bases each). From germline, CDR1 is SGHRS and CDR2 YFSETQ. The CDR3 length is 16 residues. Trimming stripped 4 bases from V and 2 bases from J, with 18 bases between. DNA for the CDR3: TGCGCCAGCAGCGAAAGTTACCGGGGCTTACAAGAGACCCAGTACTTC. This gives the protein CASSESYRGLQETQYF.

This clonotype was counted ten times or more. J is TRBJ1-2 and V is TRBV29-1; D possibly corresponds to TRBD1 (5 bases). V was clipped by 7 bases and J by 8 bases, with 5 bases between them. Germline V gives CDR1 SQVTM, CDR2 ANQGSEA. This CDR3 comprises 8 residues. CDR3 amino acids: CSAGGYTF. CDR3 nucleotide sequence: TGCAGCGCAGGGGGCTACACCTTC.